A selection of T cell receptor beta chains follows, all from one sample in a study of regulatory T cells in long-lasting Graves disease. TCRdb independently ran MiXCR on the multiplex PCR reads; one entry per CDR3 protein. This sample carries 400,000 to 450,000 distinct CDR3 sequences, roughly 15% of them seen once, and the ten largest clones take about 10%. These data were likewise used in another study, on T cells in Graves' hyperthyroidism and ophthalmopathy.

The sequenced sample was peripheral blood mononuclear cells (PBMCs), obtained at new diagnosis, from a patient treated with antithyroid drugs. These receptors were collected from a woman in her 30s with Graves disease. Both conserved end residues are trimmed from each CDR3.

>TRBV27
ASGNPGSPSYEQY
>TRBV20-1
SARGPPGDEQF
>TRBV2
ASCRETSGETQY
>TRBV7-9
ASSHTISGYPANEQF
>TRBV5-1
ASSSDLDTQY
>TRBV27
ASSSPHRVTEAF
>TRBV11-2
ASRARGQLDTQY
>TRBV19
ASSNSRDSEAF
>TRBV28
ASSTPSSGSYNEQF
>TRBV18
ASSPSTRYSNQPQH
>TRBV7-8
ASSLGGGMGAF
>TRBV25-1
ASSGKGTWWNGELF
>TRBV18
ASSPASGKGYNEQF
>TRBV2
ASSEGTFSNEKLF
>TRBV5-1
ASSLGRKAGGYT
>TRBV18
ASSPPNSYQPQH
>TRBV7-8
ASAEETEAF
>TRBV6-2/TRBV6-3
ASSYSSLLNTEAF
>TRBV29-1
SVEVKVNSAYEQY
>TRBV5-1
ASSSSEQGYGYT
>TRBV28
ASSPPQGGTEAF
>TRBV6-5
ASSYSQQLGNYGYT
>TRBV28
ASQKDMNTEAF
>TRBV29-1
SVPPRGRVSDTQY
>TRBV24-1
ATSDLDSPNTGELF